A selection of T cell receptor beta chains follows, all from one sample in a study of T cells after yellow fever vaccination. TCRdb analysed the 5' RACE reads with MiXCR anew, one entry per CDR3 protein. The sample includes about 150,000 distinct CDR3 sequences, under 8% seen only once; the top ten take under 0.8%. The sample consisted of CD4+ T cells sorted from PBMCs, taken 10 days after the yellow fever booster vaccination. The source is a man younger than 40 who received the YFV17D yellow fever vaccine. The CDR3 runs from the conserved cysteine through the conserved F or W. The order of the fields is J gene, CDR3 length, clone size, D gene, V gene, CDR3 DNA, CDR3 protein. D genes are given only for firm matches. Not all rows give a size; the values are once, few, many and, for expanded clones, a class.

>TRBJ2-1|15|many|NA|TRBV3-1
TGTGCCAGCAGCCAAGGCTCCCTAGTGGTTAATGAGCAGTTCTTC
CASSQGSLVVNEQFF
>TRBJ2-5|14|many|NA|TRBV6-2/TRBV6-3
TGTGCCAGCAGTTACGGGGGAGCGGAAGAGACCCAGTACTTC
CASSYGGAEETQYF
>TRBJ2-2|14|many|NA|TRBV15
TGTGCCACCAGCAGAGATACCCTGTCCGGGGAGCTGTTTTTT
CATSRDTLSGELFF
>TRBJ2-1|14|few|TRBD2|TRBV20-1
TGCAGTGCTGACAGCGGGAGAAGCCTCAATGAGCAGTTCTTC
CSADSGRSLNEQFF
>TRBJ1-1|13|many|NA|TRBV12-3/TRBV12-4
TGTGCCAGCAGTCTAAACATGGACACTGAAGCTTTCTTT
CASSLNMDTEAFF
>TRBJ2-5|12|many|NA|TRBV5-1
TGCGCCAGCAGCTTGACCAAAGAGACCCAGTACTTC
CASSLTKETQYF
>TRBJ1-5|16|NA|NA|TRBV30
TGTGCCTGGAGTGAGGAGCGGCGGGACAGCAATCAGCCCCAGCATTTT
CAWSEERRDSNQPQHF
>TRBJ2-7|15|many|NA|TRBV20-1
TGCAGTGCTAGTCCCAGGGTGGGTGGCTCCTACGAGCAGTACTTC
CSASPRVGGSYEQYF
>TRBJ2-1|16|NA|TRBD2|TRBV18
TGTGCCAGCTCACCACCCGGGACTAGCGGGATCGGGGAGCAGTTCTTC
CASSPPGTSGIGEQFF
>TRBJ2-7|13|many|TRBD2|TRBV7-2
TGTGCCAGCAGCCTCACTAGCGCCCACGAGCAGTACTTC
CASSLTSAHEQYF
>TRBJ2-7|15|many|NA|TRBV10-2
TGCGCCAGCAGTGAGAGCGGGTTTCGGGCCTACGAGCAGTACTTC
CASSESGFRAYEQYF
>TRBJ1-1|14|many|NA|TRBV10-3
TGTGCCATCAGTGAGGCAGGCGGGAACACTGAAGCTTTCTTT
CAISEAGGNTEAFF
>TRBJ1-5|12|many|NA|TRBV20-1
TGCAGTGCTAGATCAGGGCCTCAGCCCCAGCATTTT
CSARSGPQPQHF
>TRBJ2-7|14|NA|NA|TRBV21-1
TGTGCCAGCAGCAAAATAGGGCGGATCTACGAGCAGTACTTC
CASSKIGRIYEQYF
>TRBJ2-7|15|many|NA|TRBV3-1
TGTGCCAGCAGGCAAGGACCGGGGTCCACCTACGAGCAGTACTTC
CASRQGPGSTYEQYF
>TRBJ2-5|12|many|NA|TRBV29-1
TGCAGCGTTGAAGCCCCTCAAGAGACCCAGTACTTC
CSVEAPQETQYF
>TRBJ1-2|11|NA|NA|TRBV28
TGTGCCGCCCGGCGGGACTATGGCTACACCTTC
CAARRDYGYTF
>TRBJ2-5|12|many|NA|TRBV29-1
TGCAGCGTTGTTCAGGGGATAGAGACCCAGTACTTC
CSVVQGIETQYF
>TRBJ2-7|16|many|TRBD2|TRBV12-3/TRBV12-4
TGTGCCAGCAGCAAATCCAGCGCTAGCGGGTATTACGAGCAGTACTTC
CASSKSSASGYYEQYF
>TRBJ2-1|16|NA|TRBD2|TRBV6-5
TGTGCCAGCAGTTCCCCGGGACTAGCGGGGCACAATGAGCAGTTCTTC
CASSSPGLAGHNEQFF
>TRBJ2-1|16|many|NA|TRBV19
TGTGCCAGTAGTATTTGGGGGCAGTTTGGATACAATGAGCAGTTCTTC
CASSIWGQFGYNEQFF
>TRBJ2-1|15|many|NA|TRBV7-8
TGTGCCAGCAGCACCCCTATCAGAAAATACAATGAGCAGTTCTTC
CASSTPIRKYNEQFF
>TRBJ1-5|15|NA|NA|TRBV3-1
TGTGCCAGCAGCCAAGATTTGTATAGCAATCAGCCCCAGCATTTT
CASSQDLYSNQPQHF
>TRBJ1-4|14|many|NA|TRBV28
TGTGCCAGCAGTAACCGACGGCGTAATGAAAAACTGTTTTTT
CASSNRRRNEKLFF
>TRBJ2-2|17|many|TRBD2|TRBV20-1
TGCAGTGCTAGAGATCAGCGGGGGGGCGCGAACACCGGGGAGCTGTTTTTT
CSARDQRGGANTGELFF
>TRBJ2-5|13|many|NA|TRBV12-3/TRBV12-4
TGTGCCAGCAGTAACAAATTCCAAGAGACCCAGTACTTC
CASSNKFQETQYF
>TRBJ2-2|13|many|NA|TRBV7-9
TGTGCCAGCAGCTTAGCTTTCACCGGGGAGCTGTTTTTT
CASSLAFTGELFF
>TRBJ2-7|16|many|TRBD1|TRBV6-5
TGTGCCAGCAGTTACTCGAACTTCAGGGGGAAGGAGGAGCAGTACTTC
CASSYSNFRGKEEQYF
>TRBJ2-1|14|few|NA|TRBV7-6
TGTGCCAGCAGCCTCCTGGGGCGTGACAATGAGCAGTTCTTC
CASSLLGRDNEQFF
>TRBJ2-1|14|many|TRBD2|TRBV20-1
TGCAGTGCCTTGCCGGGACTAGTAGCCAATGAGCAGTTCTTC
CSALPGLVANEQFF
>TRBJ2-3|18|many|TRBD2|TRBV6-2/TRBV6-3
TGTGCCAGCAGTTACTCGACCGGACTAGCGGCCTTCACAGATACGCAGTATTTT
CASSYSTGLAAFTDTQYF
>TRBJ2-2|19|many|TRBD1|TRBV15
TGTGCCACCAGCAGAGATGCTTCGGGGACAGGGATAAGTACCGGGGAGCTGTTTTTT
CATSRDASGTGISTGELFF
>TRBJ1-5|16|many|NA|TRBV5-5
TGTGCCAGCAGCTTGGTCGGAGACTTGGTAAATCAGCCCCAGCATTTT
CASSLVGDLVNQPQHF
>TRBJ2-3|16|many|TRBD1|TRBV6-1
TGTGCCAGCAGTGAAAACGGGGCAGGGGGTGCAGATACGCAGTATTTT
CASSENGAGGADTQYF
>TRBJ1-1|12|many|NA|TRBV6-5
TGTGCCAGCAGTTACTCGGGGGGTATGGCTTTCTTT
CASSYSGGMAFF
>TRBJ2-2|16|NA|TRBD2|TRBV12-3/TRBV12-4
TGTGCCTGCAGCCCCAGCGGGAACGGCTGCACCGGGGAGCTGTTTTTT
CACSPSGNGCTGELFF
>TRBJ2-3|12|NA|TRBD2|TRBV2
TGTGCCAGCAGTTCTTCCGGGACTAGCACTTTTTTT
CASSSSGTSTFF
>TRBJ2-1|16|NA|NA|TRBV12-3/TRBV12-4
TGTGCCAGCAGTTTAGGTCAGGGAAGCTCCTACAATGAGCAGTTCTTC
CASSLGQGSSYNEQFF
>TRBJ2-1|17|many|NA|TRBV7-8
TGTGCCAGCAGCTTAGTGTCGACTAGTCATTTCGTCAGTGAGCAGTTCTTC
CASSLVSTSHFVSEQFF
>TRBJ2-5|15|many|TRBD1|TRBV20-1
TGCAGTGCAGGGACAGGGGGCCGGTACCAAGAGACCCAGTACTTC
CSAGTGGRYQETQYF
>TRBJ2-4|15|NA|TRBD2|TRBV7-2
TGTGCCAGCAGCCCCCCCGGGATAGCGGGACTCAGTCAGTACTTC
CASSPPGIAGLSQYF
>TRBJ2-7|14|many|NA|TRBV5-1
TGCGCCAGCAGCTTGGAATACCGACCTGGAGAGCAGTACTTC
CASSLEYRPGEQYF
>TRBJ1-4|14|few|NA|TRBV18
TGTGCCAGCTCGCAGGGGATAACTAATGAAAAACTGTTTTTT
CASSQGITNEKLFF
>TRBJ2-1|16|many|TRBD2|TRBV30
TGTGCCTGGTTCTCCGGGACTAGCGGAGAGTACAATGAGCAGTTCTTC
CAWFSGTSGEYNEQFF
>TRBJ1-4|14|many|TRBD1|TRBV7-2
TGTGCCAGCAGCTCCCGGGACAGGGGGGGGAAACTGTTTTTT
CASSSRDRGGKLFF
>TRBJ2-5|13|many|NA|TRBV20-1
TGCAGTGCTAGTTCGCCGGCGGGGGAGACCCAGTACTTC
CSASSPAGETQYF